The clone carrying this T cell receptor (beta chain) occurred once. Its cognate antigen is unknown. These data belong to a study of Ad26.COV2.S vaccination and SARS-CoV-2 variants. Profiling relied on immunoSEQ multiplex PCR, and the TCRdb table lists in-frame clones only, not all of them. The sample shows 400,000 to 450,000 clones, around 91% of them seen only once. The CDR3 is 17 amino acids. Germline values: CDR1 LGHNA, CDR2 YNFKEQ. Unmatched junction bases numbered 10, after V lost 1 base and J lost 5 bases. General study findings and limits: Overall T cell responses may have been underestimated by the analyses of TCR breadth and depth.

The treatment was: 15 to 20 received Ad26.COV2.S at low or high dose, single or two shots; about five received placebo; per-sample allocation not given. Material that was analyzed had been drawn on day 63 after the first vaccine or placebo injection. The individual, an adult aged 18-55 years, was a donor in Boston. An Ad26 vector that expressed Wuhan-strain SARS-CoV-2 spike constituted the vaccine. The input for sequencing was peripheral blood, taken in a trial of Ad26.COV2.S vaccine versus placebo. The receptor was isolated from a person aged 18 to 59 who received the Ad26.COV2.S COVID-19 vaccine or a placebo. This sequence joins TRBV4-2 and TRBJ2-1; 8 bases line up with TRBD2. The DNA for the CDR3 is TGTGCCAGCAGCCAAGGAAAGGCTAGCGGGTATGACAATGAGCAGTTCTTC. Translating it yields CASSQGKASGYDNEQFF.